This T cell receptor (beta chain) was observed in a study of T cell responses to AZD1222 COVID-19 vaccine. The length of the CDR3 is 15 residues. The ends were cut back, 3 bases at V and 1 base at J, with 14 bases in the middle. Germline V gene sequence: CDR1 DFQATT, CDR2 SNEGSKA (reference sequence). Some clones are missing from TCRdb's copy, which holds only in-frame ones; the method was immunoSEQ multiplex PCR. The profile covers 160,000 or so clones, with 80% to 90% appearing a single time and just over 9% taken by the ten largest. This clone came up once. The rearrangement uses TRBV20-1 and TRBJ2-3; D gene unclear. Sequenced material: peripheral blood, taken 28 days after the second AZD1222 dose. The receptor was derived from an adult who received the AZD1222 COVID-19 vaccine. The CDR3 DNA reads TGCAGTGCTAGTAATTCGGATCTAGGCACAGATACGCAGTATTTT. Residues: CSASNSDLGTDTQYF.